These 21 T cell receptor beta chains were sequenced from one sample in a study of shared clonotypes between healthy human individuals. The repertoire was sequenced with immunoSEQ multiplex PCR; TCRdb's copy has only in-frame clones and lacks some. The table shows around 1.5 million clones, with 95% to 99% occurring only once. Sequenced input: naive CD4+ T cells sorted from blood. Subset here: CD45RA+ positively selected. These receptors were collected from a man between 25 and 39 years old in good health.

Concerning this clone: Other DNA sequences from this sample encode an identical CDR3 as well. This chain joins TRBV27 and TRBJ2-2, with D unclear. V was clipped by 3 bases and J by 5 bases, with 4 bases between them. The CDR3 length is 12 residues. Germline V gives CDR1 MNHEY, CDR2 SMNVEV (reference sequence). CDR3 in DNA: TGTGCCAGCAGTTTGGGGACCGGGGAGCTGTTTTTT. Translation: CASSLGTGELFF.

The gene calls are TRBV2 and TRBJ1-5; maybe TRBD1 (5 bases). CDR3 size: 15 residues. Germline values: CDR1 SNHLY, CDR2 FYNNEI. The germline V and J ends were trimmed by 2 bases and 8 bases, with 16 bases remaining between them. CDR3 region: CASSERVSRVKPQHF. The CDR3 nucleotides are TGTGCCAGCAGTGAACGGGTCTCCAGGGTTAAGCCCCAGCATTTT.

The V call is TRBV5-6, the J call TRBJ2-5; no definite D call. The CDR3 runs 14 residues. The V gene lost 2 bases and the J gene lost 2 bases, with 10 bases spanning the gap. From germline, CDR1 is SGHDT and CDR2 YYEEEE. The CDR3 DNA reads TGTGCCAGCAGCTTTGGAGTATTGCAAGAGACCCAGTACTTC. This codes for CASSFGVLQETQYF.

V gene TRBV5-1 combines with J gene TRBJ2-7, with no clear D. Germline V CDR1 and CDR2: SGHRS, YFSETQ. V gave up 0 bases and J gave up 1 base, with 8 bases separating them. CDR3 length: 14 residues. CDR3 DNA sequence: TGCGCCAGCAGCTTGGAAGTGCCATCCTACGAGCAGTACTTC. Its protein product is CASSLEVPSYEQYF.

The CDR3 loop is CAISGDTLNQPQHF. CDR3 nucleotides: TGTGCCATCAGTGGGGACACCCTAAATCAGCCCCAGCATTTT. The chain carries TRBV10-3 and TRBJ1-5; perhaps TRBD1 as D (6 bases). Germline-derived CDR1 and CDR2 are ENHRY and SYGVKD. The V end lost 4 bases, the J end lost 4 bases, and 11 bases lay between the germline ends. This CDR3 region has 14 residues.

This chain links TRBV12-1 with TRBJ2-2; the tabulated D call, TRBD2, remains unverified against the DNA. TRBV12-1 counts as a pseudogene. The CDR3 consists of 14 residues. In DNA, the CDR3 is TGTGCCAGCAGCATACGGAGGGCCAAAGGGGAGCTGTTTTTT. The encoded protein is CASSIRRAKGELFF.

V and J are TRBV5-4 and TRBJ2-1, with D possibly TRBD2 on 5 matching bases. This CDR3 has 17 amino acids. V gave up 3 bases and J gave up 8 bases, with 24 bases separating them. Germline loops: CDR1 SGHNT, CDR2 YYREEE (reference sequence). DNA of the CDR3: TGTGCCAGCAGCTCGGGGAACCGAAATCTCCACACGGATGAGCAGTTCTTC. Amino acid sequence: CASSSGNRNLHTDEQFF.

This clone was detected once. The chain links TRBV6-4 to TRBJ2-3, with 7 bases matching TRBD2. The germline CDR1 and CDR2 sequences are MRHNA and SNTAGT. This CDR3 is built from 14 residues. V lost 6 bases and J lost 4; bases outside the gene matches: 7. The CDR3 is CASRSWEGADTQYF. The CDR3 nucleotides read TGTGCCAGCAGGTCGTGGGAGGGCGCAGATACGCAGTATTTT.

The gene calls are TRBV9 and TRBJ2-3; tentatively, D is TRBD1 (7 bases). CDR3 size: 18 residues. CDR1 and CDR2 (germline): SGDLS, YYNGEE. Trimming left V 3 bases short and J 4 bases short, with 24 bases between. CDR3 coding DNA: TGTGCCAGCAGCGCTTCTCTAGGGGGCGGGACCCGAGCAGATACGCAGTATTTT. As protein: CASSASLGGGTRADTQYF.

With regard to this clone: This CDR3 is also generated by other DNA sequences in the sample. The chain employs TRBV10-1 and TRBJ2-7; 7 bases match TRBD2. V was pared by 4 bases and J by 0 bases, with 0 bases of the junction left unmatched. CDR1 is WNHNN, CDR2 SYGVQD, per germline (reference sequence). This CDR3 is 13 amino acids long. The CDR3 protein is CASSGGSSYEQYF. For the CDR3, the DNA is TGCGCCAGCAGTGGCGGGAGCTCCTACGAGCAGTACTTC.

A single count supports this clone. The V gene is TRBV10-3, the J gene TRBJ2-7; no firm D call. The CDR3 contains 12 residues. Between the trimmed V and J ends, which lost 2 bases and 13 bases, there was a span of 15 bases. CDR1 is ENHRY and CDR2 is SYGVKD in the germline V gene. The CDR3 protein is CAISEIGLVLYF. CDR3 nucleotides: TGTGCCATCAGTGAGATTGGGTTAGTGTTATACTTC.

The rearrangement links TRBV6-6 to TRBJ2-1; 7 bases are shared with TRBD1. CDR3 length equals 16 residues. V dropped 4 bases and J dropped 5; count of bases not matched to a gene: 11. CDR1 is MNHNY, CDR2 SVGAGI, per germline (reference sequence). This chain's CDR3 is CASSSKIRQGNNEQFF. CDR3 DNA: TGTGCCAGCAGTTCTAAGATTCGACAGGGCAACAATGAGCAGTTCTTC.

The rearrangement links TRBV4-3 to TRBJ2-1; D remains unclear. Trimming stripped 1 base from V and 6 bases from J, with 16 bases between. The CDR3 is made up of 16 amino acids. CDR1 and CDR2 (germline): LGHNA, YSLEER. DNA for the CDR3: TGCGCCAGCAGCCAAGCTTCCGGGCCCGAGAGCAATGAGCAGTTCTTC. It translates to CASSQASGPESNEQFF.

This chain uses TRBV19 with TRBJ2-7; 13 positions agree with TRBD2. V lost 6 bases to trimming and J lost 1 base; unmatched junction nucleotides: 3. CDR3 length: 15 amino acids. Germline lookup yields CDR1 LNHDA and CDR2 SQIVND (reference sequence). In nucleotides, the CDR3 is TGTGCCAGTAGAGGGACTAGCGGGAAATCCTACGAGCAGTACTTC. Its translation is CASRGTSGKSYEQYF.

About this clone: Other DNA sequences within the sample encode an identical CDR3. V usage is TRBV20-1 and J usage is TRBJ2-7; 7 nucleotides match TRBD1. The CDR3 contains 11 residues. The trim removed 6 bases at V and 3 bases at J, leaving 2 bases unmatched. CDR1 is DFQATT and CDR2 is SNEGSKA in the germline V gene (reference sequence). The CDR3 spells CSARTGYEQYF. DNA of the CDR3: TGCAGTGCACGGACAGGCTACGAGCAGTACTTC.

The chain is built from TRBV7-2 and TRBJ2-7; D uncertain. This CDR3 contains 16 residues. Germline V gene sequence: CDR1 SGHTA, CDR2 FQGNSA. V was trimmed by 0 bases and J by 0 bases, leaving 12 bases between them. In DNA, the CDR3 is TGTGCCAGCAGCTTAGCGCCTGCTAAGAGCTCCTACGAGCAGTACTTC. Its translation is CASSLAPAKSSYEQYF.

The chain combines TRBV7-8 with TRBJ2-1; D possibly corresponds to TRBD2 (5 bases). Germline V CDR1 and CDR2: SGHVS, FQNEAQ. The CDR3 extends over 17 amino acids. The V end lost 2 bases, the J end lost 0 bases, and 14 bases lay between the germline ends. CDR3 loop: CASSLYGVGISYNEQFF. The CDR3 coding sequence is TGTGCCAGCAGCTTATACGGGGTGGGAATCTCCTACAATGAGCAGTTCTTC.

The chain uses TRBV10-3 and TRBJ1-1; 9 nucleotides match TRBD1. Germline values: CDR1 ENHRY, CDR2 SYGVKD. V was pared by 7 bases and J by 1 base, with 4 bases of the junction left unmatched. The CDR3 has 14 amino acids. The CDR3, as DNA: TGTGCCATCAAGACGGGACAGGGGAACACTGAAGCTTTCTTT. Protein: CAIKTGQGNTEAFF.

This clone was counted once. This chain joins TRBV9 and TRBJ1-2; no firm D call. The CDR3 spans 14 residues. Trimming removed 0 bases from V and 2 bases from J, with 8 bases in between. Germline loops: CDR1 SGDLS, CDR2 YYNGEE. DNA for the CDR3: TGTGCCAGCAGCGTAGAGGCGGTAAACTATGGCTACACCTTC. It translates to CASSVEAVNYGYTF.

The chain links TRBV4-1 to TRBJ1-1; D remains unclear. With 0 bases removed from V and 1 base from J, the gap between germline ends came to 6 bases. The CDR3 sequence is 14 residues long. The germline V gene encodes CDR1 MGHRA and CDR2 YSYEKL. In DNA form, the CDR3 reads TGCGCCAGCAGCCAAGAATTGGGGAACACTGAAGCTTTCTTT. Amino acids: CASSQELGNTEAFF.

The rearrangement joins TRBV7-6 to TRBJ2-5, with D tentatively TRBD1 (5 bases). Trimming cost V 5 bases and J 3 bases, with 13 bases left between them. Looked up from germline, CDR1 is SGHVS and CDR2 is FNYEAQ. The CDR3 is made up of 14 amino acids. The CDR3 DNA reads as TGTGCCAGCAGCCCCCGTTTAGGGGAAGAGACCCAGTACTTC. It encodes CASSPRLGEETQYF.